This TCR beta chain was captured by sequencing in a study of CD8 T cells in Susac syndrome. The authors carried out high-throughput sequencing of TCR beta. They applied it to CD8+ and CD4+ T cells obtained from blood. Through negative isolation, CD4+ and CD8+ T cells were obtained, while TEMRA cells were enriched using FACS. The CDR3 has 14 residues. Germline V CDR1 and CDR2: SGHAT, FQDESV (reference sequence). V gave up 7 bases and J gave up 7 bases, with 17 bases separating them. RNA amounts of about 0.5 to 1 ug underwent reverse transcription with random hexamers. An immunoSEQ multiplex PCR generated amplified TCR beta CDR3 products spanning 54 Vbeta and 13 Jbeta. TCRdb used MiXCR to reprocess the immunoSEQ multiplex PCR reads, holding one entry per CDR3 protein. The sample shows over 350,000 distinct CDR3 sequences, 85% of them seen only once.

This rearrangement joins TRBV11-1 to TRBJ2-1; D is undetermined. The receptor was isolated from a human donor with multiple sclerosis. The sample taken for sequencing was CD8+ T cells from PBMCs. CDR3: CASTLSPGVNEQFF. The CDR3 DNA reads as TGTGCCAGCACCCTCTCCCCAGGTGTGAATGAGCAGTTCTTC.